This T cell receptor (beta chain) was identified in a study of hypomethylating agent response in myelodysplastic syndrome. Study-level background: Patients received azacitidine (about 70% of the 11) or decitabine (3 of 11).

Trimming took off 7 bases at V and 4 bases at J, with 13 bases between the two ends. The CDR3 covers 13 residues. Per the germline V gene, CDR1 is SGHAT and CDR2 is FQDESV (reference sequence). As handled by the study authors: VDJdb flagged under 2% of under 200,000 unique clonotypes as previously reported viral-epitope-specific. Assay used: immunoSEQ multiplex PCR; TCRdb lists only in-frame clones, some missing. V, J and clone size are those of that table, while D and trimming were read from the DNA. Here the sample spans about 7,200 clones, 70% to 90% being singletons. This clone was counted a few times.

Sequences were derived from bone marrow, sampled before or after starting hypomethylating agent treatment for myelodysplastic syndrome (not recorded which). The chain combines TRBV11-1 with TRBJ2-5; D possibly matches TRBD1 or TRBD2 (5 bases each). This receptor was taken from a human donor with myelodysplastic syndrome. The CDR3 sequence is CASTGRWGETQYF. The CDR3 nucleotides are TGTGCCAGCACGGGACGGTGGGGAGAGACCCAGTACTTC. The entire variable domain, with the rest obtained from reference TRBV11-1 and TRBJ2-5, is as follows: EAEVAQSPRYKITEKSQAVAFWCDPISGHATLYWYRQILGQGPELLVQFQDESVVDDSQLPKDRFSAERLKGVDSTLKIQPAELGDSAMYLCASTGRWGETQYFGPGTRLLVL.